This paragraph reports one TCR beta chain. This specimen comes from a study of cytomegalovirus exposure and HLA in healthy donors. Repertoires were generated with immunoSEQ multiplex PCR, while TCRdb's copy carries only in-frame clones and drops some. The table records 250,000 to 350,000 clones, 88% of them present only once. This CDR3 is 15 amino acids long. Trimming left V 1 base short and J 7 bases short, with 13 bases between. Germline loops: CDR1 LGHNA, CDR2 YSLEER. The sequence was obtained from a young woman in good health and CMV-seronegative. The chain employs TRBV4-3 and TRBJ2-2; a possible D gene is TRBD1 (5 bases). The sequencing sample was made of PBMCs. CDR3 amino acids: CASSQVGFRGGELFF. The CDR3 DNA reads TGCGCCAGCAGCCAAGTGGGGTTTAGGGGCGGGGAGCTGTTTTTT.